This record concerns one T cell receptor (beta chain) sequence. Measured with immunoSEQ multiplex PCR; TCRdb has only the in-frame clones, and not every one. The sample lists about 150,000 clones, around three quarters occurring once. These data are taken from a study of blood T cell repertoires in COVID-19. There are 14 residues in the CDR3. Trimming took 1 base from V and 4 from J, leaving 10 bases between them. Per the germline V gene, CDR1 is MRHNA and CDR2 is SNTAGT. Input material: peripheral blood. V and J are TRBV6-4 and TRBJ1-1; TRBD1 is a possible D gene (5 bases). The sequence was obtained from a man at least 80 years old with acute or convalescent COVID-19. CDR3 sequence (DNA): TGTGCCAGCAGTGACTTCCAGGGATCCACTGAAGCTTTCTTT. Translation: CASSDFQGSTEAFF.